The 20 T cell receptor beta chains listed next were all sequenced from one sample in a study of Ad26.COV2.S vaccination and SARS-CoV-2 variants (dated by TCRdb to the early 2020s). The meaning of the sample's treatment or condition label: some 20 received Ad26.COV2.S at low or high dose, single or two shots; a few received placebo; per-sample allocation not given. Repertoires of vaccine and placebo recipients were sequenced from samples taken on day 63 after the first injection. Libraries came from the immunoSEQ multiplex PCR assay. The clones in this table, taken by TCRdb from immuneACCESS, are in-frame only. Not every clone is retained; where verified, under half of the shortfall comes from an unresolved V gene, and the cause of the rest is unknown. The table for this sample lists almost 400,000 clones; around 89% of them were counted only once. The top ten clones comprise 1.5% to 2% of the sample.

Specimen: peripheral blood, collected in a trial of Ad26.COV2.S vaccine versus placebo. The receptors stem from a person between 18 and 65 years old who received the Ad26.COV2.S COVID-19 vaccine or a placebo.

This clone was picked up a small number of times. V is TRBV14 and J is TRBJ1-1; unclear D gene. Germline CDR1 is SGHDN and CDR2 is FVKESK. The CDR3 has 13 amino acids. V was trimmed by 0 bases and J by 6 bases, leaving 8 bases between them. CDR3 sequence reads: CASSQDLRAEAFF. CDR3 nucleotide sequence: TGTGCCAGCAGCCAAGATCTAAGGGCTGAAGCTTTCTTT.

This chain uses TRBV28 with TRBJ2-7, with D unresolved. Germline-derived CDR1 and CDR2 are MDHEN and SYDVKM. The CDR3 length is 13 residues. V was cut by 1 base and J by 2 bases, with 6 bases left in between. The CDR3 nucleotides are TGTGCCAGCAGTTTATCGCTAGCCTACGAGCAGTACTTC. This gives the protein CASSLSLAYEQYF.

The gene calls are TRBV28 and TRBJ2-7; 8 bases align to TRBD2. From germline, CDR1 is MDHEN and CDR2 SYDVKM. CDR3 length: 15 amino acids. Trimming at V came to 2 bases and at J to 2 bases, leaving 5 bases not matched to a gene. Here the CDR3 reads CASSLTQRETYEQYF. In DNA, the CDR3 is TGTGCCAGCAGTTTAACCCAGCGGGAGACCTACGAGCAGTACTTC. Together with reference TRBV28 and TRBJ2-7, the CDR3 gives the full variable domain: DVKVTQSSRYLVKRTGEKVFLECVQDMDHENMFWYRQDPGLGLRLIYFSYDVKMKEKGDIPEGYSVSREKKERFSLILESASTNQTSMYLCASSLTQRETYEQYFGPGTRLTVT.

This clone was counted a few times. The chain combines TRBV7-8 with TRBJ1-1; D might be TRBD1 (5 bases). This CDR3 region has 14 residues. With 1 base removed from V and 1 base from J, the gap between germline ends came to 7 bases. Germline V gene data show CDR1 as SGHVS and CDR2 as FQNEAQ. The CDR3 sequence is CASSLDQGNTEAFF. The CDR3 region has the DNA TGTGCCAGCAGCTTAGACCAGGGGAACACTGAAGCTTTCTTT.

V usage is TRBV19 and J usage is TRBJ1-5; D is ambiguous. The CDR3 has 13 residues. The germline V gene encodes CDR1 LNHDA and CDR2 SQIVND (reference sequence). V was trimmed by 8 bases and J by 6 bases, leaving 14 bases between them. CDR3 sequence reads: CASAKGWGQPQHF. The CDR3 region has the DNA TGTGCCAGTGCAAAGGGATGGGGTCAGCCCCAGCATTTT.

The chain carries TRBV14 and TRBJ1-1; D is possibly TRBD1 (5 bases). This CDR3 has 16 amino acids. Trimming left V 1 base short and J 1 base short, with 13 bases between. Germline CDR1 reads SGHDN; CDR2 reads FVKESK. The CDR3 DNA follows: TGTGCCAGCAGCCAAGGAACCGACAGCCGGAACACTGAAGCTTTCTTT. Translating gives CASSQGTDSRNTEAFF.

This chain joins TRBV25-1 and TRBJ1-2, with 10 bases lining up with TRBD1. V was pared by 6 bases and J by 4 bases, with 5 bases of the junction left unmatched. The CDR3 covers 14 residues. Germline CDR1 is MGHDK and CDR2 is SYGVNS. CDR3 region: CASSGTGDLYGYTF. The CDR3 DNA sequence: TGTGCCAGCAGCGGGACAGGGGACCTCTATGGCTACACCTTC.

The chain recombines TRBV28 with TRBJ2-3; D might be TRBD1 or TRBD2, each matching 6 bases. V dropped 8 bases and J dropped 5 bases, with 17 bases sitting between them. Germline CDR1 MDHEN, CDR2 SYDVKM. The CDR3 length is 14 residues. CDR3 bases: TGTGCCAGCTTACCGGAGGGGGGCCTAGATACGCAGTATTTT. Residues: CASLPEGGLDTQYF.

The chain combines TRBV30 with TRBJ1-2, with D perhaps matching TRBD1 (5 bases). V dropped 2 bases and J dropped 9 bases, with 13 bases sitting between them. The CDR3 is made up of 12 amino acids. Germline V gene sequence: CDR1 GTSNPN, CDR2 SVGIG (reference sequence). CDR3 in DNA: TGTGCCTGGAGTTTGACCAGGGAGCGCTACACCTTC. It translates to CAWSLTRERYTF.

The gene calls are TRBV27 and TRBJ1-4; 9 nucleotides agree with TRBD1. CDR1 is MNHEY, CDR2 SMNVEV, per germline (reference sequence). This CDR3 has 15 residues. The trim removed 2 bases at V and 8 bases at J, leaving 6 bases unmatched. For the CDR3, the DNA is TGTGCCAGCAGTTTAGGAGGGACAGGGCGGGAAAAACTGTTTTTT. Translated: CASSLGGTGREKLFF.

Of note for this clone: In the same sample, other DNA sequences code for this CDR3. This chain connects TRBV28 to TRBJ1-5, with D unresolved. Germline V lookup: CDR1 MDHEN, CDR2 SYDVKM. There are 10 residues in the CDR3. The V gene lost 8 bases and the J gene lost 3 bases, with 2 bases spanning the gap. CDR3 region: CASSNQPQHF. The CDR3 bases are TGTGCCAGCTCCAATCAGCCCCAGCATTTT.

The rearrangement joins TRBV3-1 (or the pseudogene TRBV3-2) to TRBJ2-7; 12 bases are shared with TRBD2. The CDR3 contains 20 residues. Germline CDR1 reads LGHDT; CDR2 reads YNNKEL (reference sequence). Trimming at V came to 0 bases and at J to 0 bases, leaving 12 bases not matched to a gene. This chain's CDR3 is CASSQDWLRTSGVSSYEQYF. CDR3 bases: TGTGCCAGCAGCCAAGATTGGCTCAGGACTAGCGGGGTTAGCTCCTACGAGCAGTACTTC.

CDR3 loop: CASSGTGRSPLHF. The CDR3, as DNA: TGTGCCAGTAGTGGTACAGGGCGTTCACCCCTCCACTTT. V gene TRBV19 combines with J gene TRBJ1-6; the D gene is possibly TRBD1 (6 bases). V shed 5 bases and J shed 9 bases, with 11 bases lying between them. CDR3 size: 13 residues. Looked up from germline, CDR1 is LNHDA and CDR2 is SQIVND (reference sequence).

The chain carries TRBV28 and TRBJ1-2; possible D gene TRBD1, 6 bases. Germline CDR1 and CDR2: MDHEN and SYDVKM. The CDR3 has 17 amino acids. V lost 1 base and J 2 bases, leaving 17 bases between the germline ends. This CDR3 reads CASSLYQGRRSNYGYTF. The CDR3, as DNA: TGTGCCAGCAGTTTATATCAGGGGCGACGGTCCAACTATGGCTACACCTTC.

Points on this clone: This same CDR3 is encoded by further DNA sequences in the sample. This sequence joins TRBV5-1 and TRBJ1-1; D remains ambiguous. The CDR3 contains 14 residues. Germline values: CDR1 SGHRS, CDR2 YFSETQ. Between the trimmed V and J ends, which lost 4 bases and 1 base, there was a span of 11 bases. The CDR3 nucleotides are TGCGCCAGCAGCCCCGCGGGAGGGAACACTGAAGCTTTCTTT. Amino acid sequence: CASSPAGGNTEAFF.

The chain carries TRBV2 and TRBJ2-5; no clear D. The CDR3 runs to 13 residues. V shed 5 bases and J shed 4 bases, with 11 bases lying between them. Germline CDR1 reads SNHLY; CDR2 reads FYNNEI. The DNA for the CDR3 is TGTGCCAGCAGTAAAGGTTTGGTAGAGACCCAGTACTTC. It specifies CASSKGLVETQYF.

The rearrangement joins TRBV3-1 (or the pseudogene TRBV3-2) to TRBJ2-3, with TRBD2 matching 10 bases. V shed 5 bases and J 4 bases; nucleotides not matched to a gene: 12. Germline CDR1 reads LGHDT; CDR2 reads YNNKEL (reference sequence). The CDR3 runs to 17 residues. For the CDR3, the DNA is TGTGCCAGCAGCAACGGGGTCCTAGCGGGAGTTGCAGATACGCAGTATTTT. This gives the protein CASSNGVLAGVADTQYF.

CDR3 sequence: CASSQDPGPEQYF. The CDR3 coding sequence is TGTGCCAGCAGCCAAGATCCGGGGCCCGAGCAGTACTTC. This chain links TRBV3-1 (or the pseudogene TRBV3-2) with TRBJ2-7, with D perhaps assigned TRBD1 or TRBD2 (5 bases each). Germline V gives CDR1 LGHDT, CDR2 YNNKEL (reference sequence). The CDR3 spans 13 residues. Trimming cost V 0 bases and J 6 bases, with 9 bases left between them.

For this clone: The sample holds other DNA sequences that translate to the same CDR3. V is TRBV5-8 and J is TRBJ2-5; the D gene could be TRBD1 or TRBD2 (6 bases each). Trimming removed 0 bases at V and 5 bases at J, with 11 bases between. CDR3 length equals 14 residues. Germline V CDR1 and CDR2: SGHTS, YDEGEE. The CDR3 bases are TGTGCCAGCAGCTTGGAGGGGGGAAGGGAGACCCAGTACTTC. As protein: CASSLEGGRETQYF.

This chain links TRBV5-4 with TRBJ2-3, with 8 bases aligning to TRBD1. The CDR3 covers 15 residues. Germline assignment: CDR1 SGHNT and CDR2 YYREEE (reference sequence). Trimming cost V 4 bases and J 2 bases; bases outside gene matches: 6. CDR3 coding DNA: TGTGCCAGCAGCCCGAAGACAGGGGACACAGATACGCAGTATTTT. As protein: CASSPKTGDTDTQYF.